The 26 T cell receptor beta chains presented below share a single source sample, sequenced in a study of blood T cells in healthy people across ages. Using a J-beta primer mix together with a sample-barcoded 5' primer, a second PCR was run for roughly 7 to 12 cycles. MiXCR, applied by TCRdb to the 5' RACE reads, yields one record per CDR3 protein. This table holds approximately 820,000 distinct CDR3 sequences, around two fifths found once. The sample taken for sequencing was blood. Every receptor here comes from a man aged 60 to 69 in good health.

This clonotype was seen a handful of times. The gene calls are TRBV27 and TRBJ2-5; 8 bases fit TRBD2. The DNA end favors TRBJ2-7, so the J call may be wrong. The CDR3 spans 15 residues. Germline loops: CDR1 MNHEY, CDR2 SMNVEV (reference sequence). The DNA of the CDR3 is TGTGCCAGCAGTCCGCTGGTTGGCGGGGGGCTCGAGCAGTACTTC. It translates to CASSPLVGGGLEQYF.

This clonotype has only one observation. V and J are TRBV6-1 and TRBJ1-2; no clear D. Germline V CDR1 and CDR2: MNHNS, SASEGT. The CDR3 sequence is 15 residues long. Trimming removed 2 bases at V and 3 bases at J, with 13 bases between. CDR3 nucleotides: TGTGCCAGCAGTGAAAGTTGGCGGTTGGACTATGGCTACACCTTC. Translating it yields CASSESWRLDYGYTF.

This clonotype was seen at least ten times. The J gene is TRBJ2-5, the V gene TRBV29-1; tentatively, D is TRBD1 (5 bases). V gave up 4 bases and J gave up 2 bases, with 14 bases separating them. The CDR3 runs 14 residues. In germline, CDR1 is SQVTM, CDR2 ANQGSEA. Here the CDR3 DNA reads TGCAGCGTTGCTCAGGGTACACCTCAAGAGACCCAGTACTTC. This gives the protein CSVAQGTPQETQYF.

This chain connects TRBV29-1 to TRBJ2-1, with 9 bases that match TRBD2. The CDR3 runs 13 residues. Germline assignment: CDR1 SQVTM and CDR2 ANQGSEA. After removal of 5 bases from V and 7 bases from J, the junction contained 6 bases not matched to a gene. In DNA, the CDR3 is TGCAGCGTTCAAGGCGGGGGGGCAAATGAGCAGTTCTTC. Protein product: CSVQGGGANEQFF.

The V and J genes are TRBV13 and TRBJ2-1, with D perhaps TRBD1 (5 bases). The tail of the sequence fits TRBJ2-7 better, so the J call may be wrong. The CDR3 runs 13 residues. From germline, CDR1 is PRHDT and CDR2 FYEKMQ (reference sequence). CDR3 sequence (DNA): TGTGCCAGCAGCCTAAGACAGTACAATGAGCAGTACTTC. Protein sequence: CASSLRQYNEQYF.

In its sample, this clonotype was seen a few times. The V gene is TRBV12-3 or TRBV12-4, the J gene TRBJ2-5; 11 bases are shared with TRBD2. V trimming: 4 bases; J trimming: 2 bases; junction bases outside the gene matches: 9. This CDR3 has 17 amino acids. In nucleotides, the CDR3 is TGTGCCAGCAGTTCCCCTCGGTTAGCGGGGGGGCAAGAGACCCAGTACTTC. Translating it yields CASSSPRLAGGQETQYF.

This rearrangement joins TRBV6-1 to TRBJ1-2; D is ambiguous. Germline V gene lookup returns CDR1 MNHNS and CDR2 SASEGT. The CDR3 has 20 residues. CDR3 amino acids: CTTFRLPGQNSRPPNYGYTF. In nucleotides, the CDR3 is TGTACCACCTTCCGACTGCCGGGCCAGAATTCAAGGCCTCCTAACTATGGCTACACCTTC.

The chain has TRBV3-1 and TRBJ2-5, with D tentatively TRBD1 (6 bases). The tail of the sequence fits TRBJ2-7 better, so the J call may be wrong. This CDR3 has 14 amino acids. Germline CDR1 is LGHDT and CDR2 is YNNKEL (reference sequence). The CDR3 nucleotides are TGTGCCAGCAGCCACAGGGGCTTGGCCTACGAGCAGTACTTC. The encoded protein is CASSHRGLAYEQYF.

The chain carries TRBV6-1 and TRBJ1-1, with 9 bases matching TRBD1. Looked up from germline, CDR1 is MNHNS and CDR2 is SASEGT. The CDR3 covers 16 residues. Germline trimming cut 5 bases from V and 5 bases from J; bases unmatched to any gene: 12. CDR3 sequence: CASSPSRTGEGTEAFF. As DNA, the CDR3 is TGTGCCAGCAGTCCCTCTCGGACAGGGGAGGGGACTGAAGCTTTCTTT.

This clonotype was counted only a few times. The chain is built from TRBV25-1 and TRBJ1-1, with 7 bases matching TRBD1. The CDR3 spans 15 residues. Germline CDR1 is MGHDK and CDR2 is SYGVNS. V was clipped by 4 bases and J by 4 bases; unmatched bases: 9. In DNA, the CDR3 is TGTGCCAGCAGTGTAACCGGGACAGTGAGCACTGAAGCTTTCTTT. Its translation is CASSVTGTVSTEAFF.

V gene TRBV2 combines with J gene TRBJ2-2, with 9 bases aligning to TRBD1. The CDR3 contains 15 residues. The ends lost 6 bases at V and 6 bases at J; junction bases unmatched: 8. Germline V gives CDR1 SNHLY, CDR2 FYNNEI. The CDR3 DNA reads TGTGCCAGCAGGAGGACAGGGGCTCCAGCCGGGGAGCTGTTTTTT. Translated, it gives CASRRTGAPAGELFF.

The chain combines TRBV5-6 with TRBJ1-4, with 9 bases fitting TRBD1. CDR3 length equals 16 residues. Germline assignment: CDR1 SGHDT and CDR2 YYEEEE. Trimming removed 6 bases from V and 4 bases from J; junction bases left unmatched: 10. CDR3 bases: TGTGCCAGCAACGCTTATGCGGGACAGGGTAATGAAAAACTGTTTTTT. Protein product: CASNAYAGQGNEKLFF.

This chain connects TRBV4-3 to TRBJ1-6, with TRBD1 matching 8 bases. J was trimmed by 7 bases and V by 6 bases; bases with no gene match: 11. The CDR3 runs to 16 residues. Per germline, CDR1 LGHNA and CDR2 YSLEER. As DNA, the CDR3 is TGCGCCAGCAGGGACGACAGGGGCCGAGGGAATTCACCCCTCCACTTT. It encodes CASRDDRGRGNSPLHF.

The V call is TRBV5-1, the J call TRBJ2-7, with 11 bases identical to TRBD1. The length of the CDR3 is 17 residues. In germline, CDR1 is SGHRS, CDR2 YFSETQ. The ends lost 0 bases at V and 3 bases at J; junction bases unmatched: 8. As DNA, the CDR3 is TGCGCCAGCAGCTTGGTATCGTCCGGGACAGGGGGCTACGAGCAGTACTTC. Protein sequence: CASSLVSSGTGGYEQYF.

A single count supports this clonotype. Germline and junction disagree at one end, which may indicate a read error. The chain links TRBV6-6 to TRBJ1-6; no reliable D call. The V gene's germline CDR1 is MNHNY and CDR2 SVGAGI (reference sequence). The CDR3 totals 12 residues. The CDR3 region is CTSRSSSSPLHF. CDR3 coding DNA: TGTACCAGCAGGTCGTCAAGTTCACCCCTCCACTTT.

Many counts were recorded for this clonotype. The rearrangement uses TRBV9 and TRBJ2-7; D uncertain. The V end was cut by 0 bases, the J end by 3 bases, with 10 bases between. CDR3 size: 14 residues. Germline lookup yields CDR1 SGDLS and CDR2 YYNGEE. CDR3 bases: TGTGCCAGCAGCGTAGGACAAGGTATCTACGAGCAGTACTTC. It codes for CASSVGQGIYEQYF.

This chain links TRBV25-1 with TRBJ2-5, with D perhaps TRBD1 or TRBD2 (5 bases each). CDR1 is MGHDK, CDR2 SYGVNS, per germline. With 4 bases removed from V and 3 bases from J, the gap between germline ends came to 12 bases. The CDR3 consists of 14 residues. The CDR3 loop reads CASSGGGLEETQYF. CDR3 sequence (DNA): TGTGCCAGCAGTGGTGGGGGTTTGGAAGAGACCCAGTACTTC.

This rearrangement joins TRBV4-1 to TRBJ2-1; D might be TRBD1 (8 bases). Deletions cut 3 bases from V and 8 bases from J, with 14 bases between. Germline V CDR1 and CDR2: MGHRA, YSYEKL. This CDR3 is 14 amino acids long. CDR3 loop: CASSQYRGRDEQFF. In DNA form, the CDR3 reads TGCGCCAGCAGCCAGTACAGGGGGAGGGATGAGCAGTTCTTC.

The chain has TRBV6-2 or TRBV6-3 and TRBJ2-4; 11 nucleotides agree with TRBD2. Germline V gives CDR1 MNHEY, CDR2 SVGEGT. This CDR3 contains 15 residues. The V segment lost 10 bases and the J segment 13 bases; nucleotides outside the gene matches: 18. CDR3 sequence (DNA): TGTGCCATCAAGTCTAGCGGGGGGAGCTCCTACGGGCAGTACTTC. Its protein is CAIKSSGGSSYGQYF.

The V gene is TRBV20-1, the J gene TRBJ2-1, with D unclear. V lost 0 bases, J lost 6 bases, and 12 bases lay in between. In germline, CDR1 is DFQATT, CDR2 SNEGSKA (reference sequence). This CDR3 is 14 amino acids long. Here the CDR3 DNA reads TGCAGTGCTAGAGATGGCGGCAACCCCAATGAGCAGTTCTTC. Its protein product is CSARDGGNPNEQFF.

The CDR3 sequence: CAGQGMSGDAYEQYF. Written as DNA, the CDR3 is TGTGCCGGTCAGGGTATGAGCGGGGACGCCTACGAGCAGTACTTC. This rearrangement joins TRBV27 to TRBJ2-7, with 7 bases lining up with TRBD2. The CDR3 is 15 amino acids. CDR1 is MNHEY and CDR2 is SMNVEV in the germline V gene (reference sequence). With V trimmed by 11 bases and J by 2 bases, 15 bases remained unmatched.

V gene TRBV19 combines with J gene TRBJ2-1; 9 bases are shared with TRBD1. From germline, CDR1 is LNHDA and CDR2 SQIVND (reference sequence). The V and J ends lost 5 bases and 8 bases, in that order; junction bases with no gene match: 4. The CDR3 contains 13 residues. CDR3: CASSLGQGDEQFF. The CDR3 nucleotides are TGTGCCAGTAGTTTGGGACAGGGCGATGAGCAGTTCTTC.

This clonotype has more than one count but fewer than ten. This sequence may be a read error, since a much larger clone differs from it by one base. V and J are TRBV3-1 and TRBJ2-1; no firm D call. The J call is in doubt because the DNA end fits TRBJ2-7 better. The CDR3 is 18 amino acids. Germline V gene sequence: CDR1 LGHDT, CDR2 YNNKEL (reference sequence). CDR3 sequence (DNA): TGTGCCAGCAGCCCATCCTTCCCGACTGCCCGTTTTGCCAATGAGCAGTACTTC. Translated, it gives CASSPSFPTARFANEQYF.

The chain uses TRBV7-2 and TRBJ2-3; the D gene could be TRBD1 or TRBD2 (5 bases each). CDR3 size: 16 residues. The V gene lost 0 bases and the J gene lost 6 bases, with 16 bases spanning the gap. The germline gives CDR1 SGHTA, CDR2 FQGNSA. CDR3 coding DNA: TGTGCCAGCAGCTTAGCTGGGTCGGGGCGCGGGGATACGCAGTATTTT. This sequence encodes CASSLAGSGRGDTQYF.

The chain is built from TRBV14 and TRBJ2-1; D may be TRBD2 (6 bases). V was trimmed by 2 bases and J by 3 bases, leaving 14 bases between them. The CDR3 totals 16 residues. CDR1 is SGHDN and CDR2 is FVKESK in the germline V gene. The DNA of the CDR3 is TGTGCCAGCAGCCAAATTAGCGGCGTCTACTACAATGAGCAGTTCTTC. This gives the protein CASSQISGVYYNEQFF.

The table lists this clonotype with many counts. The chain is built from TRBV6-2 or TRBV6-3 and TRBJ2-5; weak D call: TRBD2 (6 bases). Germline assignment: CDR1 MNHEY and CDR2 SVGEGT. The CDR3 totals 15 residues. V dropped 2 bases and J dropped 1 base, with 11 bases sitting between them. This chain's CDR3 is CASSYTGLSQETQYF. DNA for the CDR3: TGTGCCAGCAGTTACACCGGACTATCCCAAGAGACCCAGTACTTC.